This entry concerns a single TCR beta chain. Its antigen is undetermined. The data are from a study of blood T cells in healthy people across ages. Study results and caveats: In long-lived donors, naive CD4+ cell counts and diversity exceeded those of aged donors.

The germline CDR1 and CDR2 sequences are SGDLS and YYNGEE. CDR3 size: 15 residues. The V gene lost 3 bases and the J gene lost 2 bases, with 12 bases spanning the gap. The use of a sample-barcoded 5' primer and a J-beta primer mix characterized a second PCR of roughly 6 to 11 cycles. Every cDNA was tagged by a template-switch adaptor with 12 random nucleotides. TCRdb reanalysed the 5' RACE reads using MiXCR and keeps one entry per CDR3 protein. The repertoire includes roughly 1,700,000 distinct CDR3 sequences, 28% of them detected once, and 6.5% to 8.5% sits in the top ten. The sequence derives from a woman in her 30s in good health. J is TRBJ2-1 and V is TRBV9; D possibly corresponds to TRBD1 (6 bases). The sequenced sample was blood. In DNA form, the CDR3 reads TGTGCCAGCAGCGCTCGGACAGTTACCTACAATGAGCAGTTCTTC. It codes for CASSARTVTYNEQFF. Full variable domain (outside the CDR3, taken from reference TRBV9 and TRBJ2-1): DSGVTQTPKHLITATGQRVTLRCSPRSGDLSVYWYQQSLDQGLQFLIQYYNGEERAKGNILERFSAQQFPDLHSELNLSSLELGDSALYFCASSARTVTYNEQFFGPGTRLTVL.